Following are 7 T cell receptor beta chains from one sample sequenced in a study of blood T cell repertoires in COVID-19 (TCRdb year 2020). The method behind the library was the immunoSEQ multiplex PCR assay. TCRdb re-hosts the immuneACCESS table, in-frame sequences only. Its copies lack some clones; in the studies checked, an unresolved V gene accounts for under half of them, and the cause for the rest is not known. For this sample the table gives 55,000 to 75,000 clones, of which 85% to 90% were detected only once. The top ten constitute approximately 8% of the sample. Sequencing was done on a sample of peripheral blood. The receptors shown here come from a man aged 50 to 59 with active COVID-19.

DNA of the CDR3: TGTGCCAGCAGCGAGGTGGGGAGCAGCTCCTACAATGAGCAGTTCTTC. This encodes CASSEVGSSSYNEQFF. The genes are TRBV9 and TRBJ2-1, with D possibly matching TRBD2 (5 bases). The germline CDR1 and CDR2 sequences are SGDLS and YYNGEE. The CDR3 is 16 residues long. Trimming took off 3 bases at V and 0 bases at J, with 13 bases between the two ends.

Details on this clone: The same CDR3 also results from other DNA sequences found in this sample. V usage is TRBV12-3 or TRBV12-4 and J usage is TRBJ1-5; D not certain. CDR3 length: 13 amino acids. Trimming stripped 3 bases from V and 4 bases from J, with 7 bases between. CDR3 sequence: CASSLTGNQPQHF. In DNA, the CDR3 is TGTGCCAGCAGTTTGACCGGGAATCAGCCCCAGCATTTT.

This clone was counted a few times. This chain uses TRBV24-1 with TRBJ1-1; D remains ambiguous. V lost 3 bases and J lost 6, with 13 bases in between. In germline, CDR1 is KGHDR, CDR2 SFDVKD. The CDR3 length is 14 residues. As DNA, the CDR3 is TGTGCCACCAGTGATCCCCTTGGAGGCGCTGAAGCTTTCTTT. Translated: CATSDPLGGAEAFF.

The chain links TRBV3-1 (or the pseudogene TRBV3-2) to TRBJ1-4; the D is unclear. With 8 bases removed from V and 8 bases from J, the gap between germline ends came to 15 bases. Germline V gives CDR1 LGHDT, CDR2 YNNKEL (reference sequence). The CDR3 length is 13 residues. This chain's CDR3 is CASRLGAGEKLFF. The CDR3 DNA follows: TGTGCCAGCCGCCTAGGAGCGGGGGAAAAACTGTTTTTT.

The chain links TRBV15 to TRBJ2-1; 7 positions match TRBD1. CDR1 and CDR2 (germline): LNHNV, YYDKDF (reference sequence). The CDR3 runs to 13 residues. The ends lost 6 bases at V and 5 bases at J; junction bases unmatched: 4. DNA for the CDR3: TGTGCCACCAGTCAGCAGGGGGACAATGAGCAGTTCTTC. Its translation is CATSQQGDNEQFF.

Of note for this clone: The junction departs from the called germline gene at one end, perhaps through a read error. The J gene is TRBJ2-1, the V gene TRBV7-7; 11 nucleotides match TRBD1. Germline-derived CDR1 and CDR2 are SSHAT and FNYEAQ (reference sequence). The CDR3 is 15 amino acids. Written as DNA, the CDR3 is TGTGCTAGCAGCTTAGGGACAGGGGGGAGCAATGAGCAGTTCTTC. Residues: CASSLGTGGSNEQFF.

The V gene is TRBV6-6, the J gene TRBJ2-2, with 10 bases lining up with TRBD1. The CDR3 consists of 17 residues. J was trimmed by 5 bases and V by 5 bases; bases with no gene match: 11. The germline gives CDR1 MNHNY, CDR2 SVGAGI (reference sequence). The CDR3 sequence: CASSPRPGQGFTGELFF. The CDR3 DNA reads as TGTGCCAGCAGTCCTCGTCCGGGACAGGGGTTTACCGGGGAGCTGTTTTTT.